Sequencing of this T cell receptor beta chain was carried out in a study of T-cell memory formation after mild COVID-19. Study information: TCR clustering was largely donor specific.

Remarks on this clonotype: Its antigen is unknown.

Study results and limitations: Clones that contracted from day 15 to 85 were balanced CD4/CD8, while later expanders leaned CD4+.

TCRdb analysed the 5' RACE reads with MiXCR anew, one entry per CDR3 protein. Among around 530,000 distinct CDR3 sequences listed, about 20% were seen once. The V gene end was trimmed by 6 bases and the J gene end by 0 bases; junction bases not matched to a gene: 9. Germline CDR1 reads DFQATT; CDR2 reads SNEGSKA (reference sequence). The CDR3 is 16 residues long. The sequence came from an adult woman who had mild COVID-19 (a few samples of this study predate the infection). Cell type and time point are not known. Sequenced: PBMCs or a T cell subset sorted from them (not recorded which). This chain uses TRBV20-1 with TRBJ1-5, with 9 positions matching TRBD1. The CDR3 here is CSASGQGTDSNQPQHF. CDR3 in DNA: TGCAGTGCCTCAGGACAGGGGACTGATAGCAATCAGCCCCAGCATTTT.